Listed here are 12 T cell receptor beta chains from one sample, sequenced in a study of blood T cell repertoires in COVID-19. Sequencing was performed with immunoSEQ multiplex PCR; in TCRdb, only in-frame clones are kept and a portion is missing. The sample holds 150,000 to 200,000 clones; more than 70% are singletons and the top ten take approximately 6%. What was sequenced was peripheral blood. The origin of the receptors is a man aged 40-50 years with active or convalescent COVID-19.

The rearrangement joins TRBV7-9 to TRBJ1-4; 10 bases map to TRBD1. The CDR3 is made up of 19 amino acids. The J segment lost 1 base and the V segment lost 5 bases, leaving 13 bases of the junction unmatched. CDR1 and CDR2 from the germline V gene are SEHNR and FQNEAQ (reference sequence). The CDR3 spells CASSRRTGGRVGTNEKLFF. CDR3 sequence (DNA): TGTGCCAGCAGCAGACGGACAGGGGGACGGGTTGGAACTAATGAAAAACTGTTTTTT.

This sequence joins TRBV4-1 and TRBJ1-2, with 10 bases identical to TRBD1. There are 17 residues in the CDR3. V shed 3 bases and J 4 bases; nucleotides not matched to a gene: 11. Per germline, CDR1 MGHRA and CDR2 YSYEKL. CDR3 loop: CASSQTGGGRDAYGYTF. CDR3 bases: TGCGCCAGCAGCCAGACAGGGGGCGGACGAGACGCCTATGGCTACACCTTC.

About this clone: Within the sample, other DNA sequences also encode this same CDR3. The genes are TRBV5-1 and TRBJ1-1; unclear D gene. The CDR3 length is 13 residues. CDR1 and CDR2 (germline): SGHRS, YFSETQ. V was clipped by 0 bases and J by 3 bases, with 6 bases between them. CDR3 sequence (DNA): TGCGCCAGCAGCTTGGACGGGGACACTGAAGCTTTCTTT. Protein product: CASSLDGDTEAFF.

The V call is TRBV14, the J call TRBJ2-1; 9 bases match TRBD2. V dropped 3 bases and J dropped 7; count of bases not matched to a gene: 10. The CDR3 sequence is 16 residues long. The germline CDR1 and CDR2 sequences are SGHDN and FVKESK. The CDR3 spells CASSQRGLAGRNEQFF. For the CDR3, the DNA is TGTGCCAGCAGCCAGCGGGGCCTAGCGGGACGAAATGAGCAGTTCTTC.

The chain is built from TRBV5-1 and TRBJ1-3, with TRBD1 as a possible D gene (5 bases). The CDR3 has 16 amino acids. The V gene's germline CDR1 is SGHRS and CDR2 YFSETQ. V lost 4 bases and J 0 bases, leaving 14 bases between the germline ends. CDR3 coding DNA: TGCGCCAGCAGCCCGGGGGACGGTTACTCTGGAAACACCATATATTTT. This codes for CASSPGDGYSGNTIYF.

J is TRBJ2-5 and V is TRBV11-3; no reliable D call. The CDR3 is 14 residues long. V was clipped by 1 base and J by 5 bases, with 11 bases between them. Germline CDR1 SGHNT, CDR2 YENEEA. CDR3 protein: CASSLVSGSETQYF. As DNA, the CDR3 is TGTGCCAGCAGCTTAGTTTCGGGTTCGGAGACCCAGTACTTC.

The chain is built from TRBV2 and TRBJ1-2; 12 bases align to TRBD1. This CDR3 is built from 14 residues. V gave up 8 bases and J gave up 7 bases; unmatched junction bases: 8. Germline V lookup: CDR1 SNHLY, CDR2 FYNNEI. As DNA, the CDR3 is TGTGCCAGCTCCCGGGACAGGGGGCCTAGTGGCTACACCTTC. Its translation is CASSRDRGPSGYTF.

The chain couples TRBV7-2 to TRBJ2-1; 9 bases are a match to TRBD2. After removal of 0 bases from V and 9 bases from J, the junction contained 9 bases not matched to a gene. The CDR3 is made up of 16 amino acids. Germline loops: CDR1 SGHTA, CDR2 FQGNSA. CDR3 protein: CASSLASSGAPGEQFF. CDR3 DNA: TGTGCCAGCAGCTTAGCTTCTAGCGGGGCCCCCGGTGAGCAGTTCTTC.

The chain recombines TRBV28 with TRBJ2-1; 8 bases are a match to TRBD2. The junction had 13 bases not matched to a gene; V was cut back by 1 base and J by 8 bases. Per the germline V gene, CDR1 is MDHEN and CDR2 is SYDVKM. The CDR3 sequence is 17 residues long. The CDR3 sequence: CASSLFISGLDIDEQFF. Written as DNA, the CDR3 is TGTGCCAGCAGTTTATTCATATCGGGACTAGACATAGATGAGCAGTTCTTC. Based on the CDR3 plus reference TRBV28 and TRBJ2-1, the full variable domain is DVKVTQSSRYLVKRTGEKVFLECVQDMDHENMFWYRQDPGLGLRLIYFSYDVKMKEKGDIPEGYSVSREKKERFSLILESASTNQTSMYLCASSLFISGLDIDEQFFGPGTRLTVL.

The rearrangement links TRBV5-8 to TRBJ2-7, with a weak D call TRBD1 (5 bases). This CDR3 is 15 amino acids long. Germline V gives CDR1 SGHTS, CDR2 YDEGEE. V shed 3 bases and J shed 0 bases, with 13 bases lying between them. CDR3 in DNA: TGTGCCAGCAGCTCGAGACAGCTCGGCTCCTACGAGCAGTACTTC. Translation: CASSSRQLGSYEQYF.

The V call is TRBV6-5, the J call TRBJ2-7; 7 nucleotides agree with TRBD1. V lost 6 bases, J lost 12 bases, and 11 bases stayed unmatched. The germline V gene encodes CDR1 MNHEY and CDR2 SVGAGI. This CDR3 comprises 12 residues. The CDR3, as DNA: TGTGCCAGCAGCCAACAGGGGTCCCAGCCGTACTTC. Amino acid sequence: CASSQQGSQPYF.

The chain joins TRBV12-3 or TRBV12-4 to TRBJ2-5, with D uncertain. This CDR3 has 13 residues. Deletions cut 6 bases from V and 0 bases from J, with 8 bases between. The CDR3 loop is CASSSVNQETQYF. In DNA form, the CDR3 reads TGTGCCAGCAGCTCGGTAAACCAAGAGACCCAGTACTTC.